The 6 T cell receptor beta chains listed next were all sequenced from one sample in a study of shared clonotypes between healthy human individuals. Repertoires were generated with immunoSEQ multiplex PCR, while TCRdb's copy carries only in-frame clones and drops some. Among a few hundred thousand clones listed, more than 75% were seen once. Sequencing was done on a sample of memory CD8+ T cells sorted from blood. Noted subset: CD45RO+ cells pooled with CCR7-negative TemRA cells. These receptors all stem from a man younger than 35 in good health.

The CDR3 reads CASSLALEGAKAYEQYF. The CDR3 nucleotides are TGTGCCAGCAGCTTAGCCCTGGAGGGTGCAAAAGCCTACGAGCAGTACTTC. This chain links TRBV7-8 with TRBJ2-7; the D gene is possibly TRBD2 (6 bases). Trimming took 0 bases from V and 2 from J, leaving 17 bases between them. In germline, CDR1 is SGHVS, CDR2 FQNEAQ. The CDR3 length is 17 residues.

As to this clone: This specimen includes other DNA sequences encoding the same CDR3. Written as DNA, the CDR3 is TGTGCCAGCAGCCCGCCCGGGGAGCTGTTTTTT. Translation gives CASSPPGELFF. The chain links TRBV11-2 to TRBJ2-2, with D unclear. The CDR3 extends over 11 amino acids. Germline CDR1 SGHAT, CDR2 FQNNGV. Between the trimmed V and J ends, which lost 5 bases and 6 bases, there was a span of 4 bases.

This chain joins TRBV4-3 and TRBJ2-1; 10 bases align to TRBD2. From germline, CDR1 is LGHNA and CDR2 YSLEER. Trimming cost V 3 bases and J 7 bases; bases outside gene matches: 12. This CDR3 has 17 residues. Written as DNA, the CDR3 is TGCGCCAGCAGCCATACACCCGGGACTAGCGTCAGGAATGAGCAGTTCTTC. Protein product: CASSHTPGTSVRNEQFF.

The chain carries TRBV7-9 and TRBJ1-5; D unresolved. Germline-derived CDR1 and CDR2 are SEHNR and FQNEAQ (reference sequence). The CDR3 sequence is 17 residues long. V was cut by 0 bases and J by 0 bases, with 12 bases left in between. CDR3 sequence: CASSLADGSYSNQPQHF. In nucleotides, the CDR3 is TGTGCCAGCAGCTTAGCCGACGGGAGCTATAGCAATCAGCCCCAGCATTTT.

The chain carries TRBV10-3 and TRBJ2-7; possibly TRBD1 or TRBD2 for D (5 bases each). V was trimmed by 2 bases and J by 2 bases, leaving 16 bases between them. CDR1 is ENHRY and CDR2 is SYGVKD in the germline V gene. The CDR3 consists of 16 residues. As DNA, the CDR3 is TGTGCCATCAGTGAGGGGATCGGGGCGCCCGCCTACGAGCAGTACTTC. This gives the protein CAISEGIGAPAYEQYF.

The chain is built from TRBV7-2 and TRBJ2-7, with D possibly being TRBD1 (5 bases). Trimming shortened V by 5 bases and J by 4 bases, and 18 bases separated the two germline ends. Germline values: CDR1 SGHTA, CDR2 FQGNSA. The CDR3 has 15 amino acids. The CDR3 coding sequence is TGTGCCAGCAGCCAAAGCCCAGGGTTGGGTTACGAGCAGTACTTC. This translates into CASSQSPGLGYEQYF.